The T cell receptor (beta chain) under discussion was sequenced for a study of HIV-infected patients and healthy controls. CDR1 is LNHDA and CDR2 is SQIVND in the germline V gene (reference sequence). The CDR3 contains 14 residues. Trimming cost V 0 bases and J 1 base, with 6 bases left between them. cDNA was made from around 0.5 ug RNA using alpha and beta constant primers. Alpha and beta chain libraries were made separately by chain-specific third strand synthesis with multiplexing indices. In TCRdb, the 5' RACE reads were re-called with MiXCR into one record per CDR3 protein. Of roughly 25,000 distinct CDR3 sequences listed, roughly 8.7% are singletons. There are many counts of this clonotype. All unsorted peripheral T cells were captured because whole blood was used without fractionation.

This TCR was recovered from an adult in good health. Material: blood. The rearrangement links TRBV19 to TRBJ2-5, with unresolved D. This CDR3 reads CASSIDLSQETQYF. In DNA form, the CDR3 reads TGTGCCAGTAGTATAGATCTATCCCAAGAGACCCAGTACTTC. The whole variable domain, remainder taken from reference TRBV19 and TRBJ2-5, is DGGITQSPKYLFRKEGQNVTLSCEQNLNHDAMYWYRQDPGQGLRLIYYSQIVNDFQKGDIAEGYSVSREKKESFPLTVTSAQKNPTAFYLCASSIDLSQETQYFGPGTRLLVL.